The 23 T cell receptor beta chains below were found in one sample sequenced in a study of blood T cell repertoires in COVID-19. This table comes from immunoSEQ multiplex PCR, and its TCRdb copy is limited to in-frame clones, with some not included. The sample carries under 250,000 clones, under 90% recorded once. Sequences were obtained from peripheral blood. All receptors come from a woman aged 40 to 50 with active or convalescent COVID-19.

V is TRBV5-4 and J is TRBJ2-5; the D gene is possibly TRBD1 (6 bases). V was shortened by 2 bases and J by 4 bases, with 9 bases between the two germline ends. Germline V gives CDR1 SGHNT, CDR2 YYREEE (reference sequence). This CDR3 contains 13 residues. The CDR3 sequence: CASSFRGGETQYF. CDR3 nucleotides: TGTGCCAGCAGCTTCAGAGGGGGAGAGACCCAGTACTTC.

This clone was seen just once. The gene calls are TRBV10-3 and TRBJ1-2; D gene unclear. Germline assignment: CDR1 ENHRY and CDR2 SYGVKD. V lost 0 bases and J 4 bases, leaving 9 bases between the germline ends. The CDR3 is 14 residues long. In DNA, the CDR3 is TGTGCCATCAGTGAGTCGGGCACTGGCTATGGCTACACCTTC. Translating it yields CAISESGTGYGYTF.

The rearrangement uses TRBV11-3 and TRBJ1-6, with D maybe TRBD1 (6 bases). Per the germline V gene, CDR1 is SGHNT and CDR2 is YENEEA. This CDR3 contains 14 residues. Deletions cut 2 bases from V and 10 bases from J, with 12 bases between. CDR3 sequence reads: CASSLTGPVSPLHF. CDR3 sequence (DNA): TGTGCCAGCAGCTTAACAGGGCCGGTCTCACCCCTCCACTTT.

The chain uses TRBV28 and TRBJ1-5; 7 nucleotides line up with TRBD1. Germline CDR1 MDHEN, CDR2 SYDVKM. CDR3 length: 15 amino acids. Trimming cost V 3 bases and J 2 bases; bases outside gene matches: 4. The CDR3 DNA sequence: TGTGCCAGCAGTTTGGGGGGACAGCGCAATCAGCCCCAGCATTTT. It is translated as CASSLGGQRNQPQHF.

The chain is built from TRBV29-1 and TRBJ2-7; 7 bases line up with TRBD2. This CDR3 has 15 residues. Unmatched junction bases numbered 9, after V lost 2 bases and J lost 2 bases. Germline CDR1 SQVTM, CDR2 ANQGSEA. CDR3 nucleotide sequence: TGCAGCGTTGAAAAGGGAGGGGAGATCGCCTACGAGCAGTACTTC. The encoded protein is CSVEKGGEIAYEQYF.

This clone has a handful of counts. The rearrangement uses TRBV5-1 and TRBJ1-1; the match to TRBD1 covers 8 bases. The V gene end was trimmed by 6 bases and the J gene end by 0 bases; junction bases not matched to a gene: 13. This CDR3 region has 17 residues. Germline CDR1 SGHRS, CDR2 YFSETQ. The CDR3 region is CASTSSTGGKMNTEAFF. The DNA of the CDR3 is TGCGCCAGCACCTCTAGTACAGGGGGAAAAATGAACACTGAAGCTTTCTTT.

The CDR3 region is CASSLRIRDPRLYEQFF. The CDR3 region has the DNA TGTGCCAGCAGCTTACGGATACGGGATCCCCGATTGTATGAGCAGTTCTTC. The gene calls are TRBV11-3 and TRBJ2-1; D may be TRBD2 (5 bases). V gave up 2 bases and J gave up 8 bases, with 22 bases separating them. The CDR3 covers 17 residues. CDR1 SGHNT and CDR2 YENEEA come from the germline V gene. The full variable domain, its missing parts supplied by reference TRBV11-3 and TRBJ2-1, is EAGVVQSPRYKIIEKKQPVAFWCNPISGHNTLYWYLQNLGQGPELLIRYENEEAVDDSQLPKDRFSAERLKGVDSTLKIQPAELGDSAVYLCASSLRIRDPRLYEQFFGPGTRLTVL.

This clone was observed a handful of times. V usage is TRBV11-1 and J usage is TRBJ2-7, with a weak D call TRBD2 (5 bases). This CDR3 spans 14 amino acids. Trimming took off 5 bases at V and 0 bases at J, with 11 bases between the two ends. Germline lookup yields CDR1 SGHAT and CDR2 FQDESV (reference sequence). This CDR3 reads CASSPRGHSYEQYF. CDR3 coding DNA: TGTGCCAGCAGCCCGAGAGGGCACTCCTACGAGCAGTACTTC.

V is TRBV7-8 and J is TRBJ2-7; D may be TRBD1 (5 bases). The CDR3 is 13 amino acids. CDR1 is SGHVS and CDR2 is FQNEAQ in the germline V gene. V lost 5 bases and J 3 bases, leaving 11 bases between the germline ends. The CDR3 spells CASSPDTRYEQYF. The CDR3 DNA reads TGTGCCAGCAGCCCGGACACCCGCTACGAGCAGTACTTC.

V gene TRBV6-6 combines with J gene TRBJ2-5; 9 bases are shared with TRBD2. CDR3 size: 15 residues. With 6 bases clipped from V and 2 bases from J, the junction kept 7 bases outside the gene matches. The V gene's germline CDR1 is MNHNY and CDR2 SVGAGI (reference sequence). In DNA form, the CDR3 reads TGTGCCAGCAGCAATGCAGCGGGAGGTCAAGAGACCCAGTACTTC. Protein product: CASSNAAGGQETQYF.

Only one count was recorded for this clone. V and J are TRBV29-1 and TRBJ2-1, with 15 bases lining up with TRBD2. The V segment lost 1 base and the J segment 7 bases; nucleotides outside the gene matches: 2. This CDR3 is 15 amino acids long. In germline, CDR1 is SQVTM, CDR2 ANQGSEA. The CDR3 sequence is CSVEGGLAGGNEQFF. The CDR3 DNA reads TGCAGCGTTGAAGGTGGACTAGCGGGAGGGAATGAGCAGTTCTTC.

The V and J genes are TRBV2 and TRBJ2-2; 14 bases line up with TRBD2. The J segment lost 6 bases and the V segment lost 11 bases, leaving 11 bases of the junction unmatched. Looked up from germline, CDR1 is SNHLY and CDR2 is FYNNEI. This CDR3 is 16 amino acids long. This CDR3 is CAVYSTSGRASGELFF. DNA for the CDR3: TGTGCCGTCTACTCGACTAGCGGGAGGGCCTCCGGGGAGCTGTTTTTT.

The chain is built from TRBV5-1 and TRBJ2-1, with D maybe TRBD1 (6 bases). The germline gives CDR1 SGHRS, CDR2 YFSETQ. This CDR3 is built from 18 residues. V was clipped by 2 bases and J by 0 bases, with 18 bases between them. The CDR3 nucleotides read TGCGCCAGCAGCTTCGCATGGGGGCAGGTGAGCTCCTACAATGAGCAGTTCTTC. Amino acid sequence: CASSFAWGQVSSYNEQFF.

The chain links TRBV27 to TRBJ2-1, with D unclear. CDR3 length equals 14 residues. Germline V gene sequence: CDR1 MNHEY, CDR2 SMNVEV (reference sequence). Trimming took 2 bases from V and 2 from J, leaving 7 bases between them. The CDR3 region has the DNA TGTGCCAGCAGTTTACAGCGAACCTACAATGAGCAGTTCTTC. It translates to CASSLQRTYNEQFF.

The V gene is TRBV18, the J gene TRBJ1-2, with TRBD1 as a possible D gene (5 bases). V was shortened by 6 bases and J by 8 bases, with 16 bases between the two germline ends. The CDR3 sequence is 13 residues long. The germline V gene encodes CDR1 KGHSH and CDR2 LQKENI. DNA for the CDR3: TGTGCCAGCTCGGCGGGGGACCGATACGGCTACACCTTC. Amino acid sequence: CASSAGDRYGYTF.

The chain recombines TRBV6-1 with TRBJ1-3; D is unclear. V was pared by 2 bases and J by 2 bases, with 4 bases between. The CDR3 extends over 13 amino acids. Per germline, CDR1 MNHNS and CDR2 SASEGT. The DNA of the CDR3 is TGTGCCAGCAGTGAAAGCCCTGGAAACACCATATATTTT. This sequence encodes CASSESPGNTIYF.

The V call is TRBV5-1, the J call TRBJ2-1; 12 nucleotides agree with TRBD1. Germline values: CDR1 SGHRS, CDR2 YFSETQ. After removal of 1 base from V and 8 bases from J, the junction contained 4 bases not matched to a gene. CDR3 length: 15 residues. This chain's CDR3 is CASSLMGQGAHEQFF. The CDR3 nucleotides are TGCGCCAGCAGCTTGATGGGACAGGGGGCCCATGAGCAGTTCTTC.

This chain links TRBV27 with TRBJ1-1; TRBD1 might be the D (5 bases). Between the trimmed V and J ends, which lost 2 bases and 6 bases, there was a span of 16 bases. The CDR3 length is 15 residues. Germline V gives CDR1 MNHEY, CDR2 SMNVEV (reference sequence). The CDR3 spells CASSLNRFRAPEAFF. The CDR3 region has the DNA TGTGCCAGCAGTTTAAACCGATTCAGGGCTCCTGAAGCTTTCTTT.

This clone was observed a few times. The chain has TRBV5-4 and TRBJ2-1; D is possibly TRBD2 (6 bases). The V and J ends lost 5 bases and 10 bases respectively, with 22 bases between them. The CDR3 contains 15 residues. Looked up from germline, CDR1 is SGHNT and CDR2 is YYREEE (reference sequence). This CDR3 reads CASSPGSQSLTEQFF. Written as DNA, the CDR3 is TGTGCCAGCAGTCCCGGGAGCCAATCGCTGACGGAGCAGTTCTTC.

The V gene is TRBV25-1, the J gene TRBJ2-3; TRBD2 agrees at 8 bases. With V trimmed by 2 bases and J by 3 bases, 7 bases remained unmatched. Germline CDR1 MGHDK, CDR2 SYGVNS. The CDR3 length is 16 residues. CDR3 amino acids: CASSEIPGGPTDTQYF. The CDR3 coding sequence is TGTGCCAGCAGTGAAATTCCGGGAGGGCCTACAGATACGCAGTATTTT.

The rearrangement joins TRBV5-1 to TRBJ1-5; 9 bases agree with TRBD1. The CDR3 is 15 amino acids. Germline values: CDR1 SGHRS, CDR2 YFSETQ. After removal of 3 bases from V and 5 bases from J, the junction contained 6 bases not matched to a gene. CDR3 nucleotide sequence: TGCGCCAGCAGCTCCGGGACAGGGTTCGATCAGCCCCAGCATTTT. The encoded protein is CASSSGTGFDQPQHF. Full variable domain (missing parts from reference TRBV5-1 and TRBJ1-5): KAGVTQTPRYLIKTRGQQVTLSCSPISGHRSVSWYQQTPGQGLQFLFEYFSETQRNKGNFPGRFSGRQFSNSRSEMNVSTLELGDSALYLCASSSGTGFDQPQHFGDGTRLSIL.

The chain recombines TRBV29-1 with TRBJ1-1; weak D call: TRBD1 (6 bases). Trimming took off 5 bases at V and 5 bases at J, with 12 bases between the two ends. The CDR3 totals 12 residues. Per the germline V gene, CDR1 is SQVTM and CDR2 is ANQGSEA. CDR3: CSVKQGGTEAFF. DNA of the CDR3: TGCAGCGTTAAACAAGGGGGAACTGAAGCTTTCTTT. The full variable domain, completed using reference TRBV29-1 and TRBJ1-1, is SAVISQKPSRDICQRGTSLTIQCQVDSQVTMMFWYRQQPGQSLTLIATANQGSEATYESGFVIDKFPISRPNLTFSTLTVSNMSPEDSSIYLCSVKQGGTEAFFGQGTRLTVV.

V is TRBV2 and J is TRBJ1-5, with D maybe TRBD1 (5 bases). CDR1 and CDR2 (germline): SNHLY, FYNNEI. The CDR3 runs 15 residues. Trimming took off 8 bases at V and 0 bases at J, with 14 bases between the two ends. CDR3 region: CASLIGTYSNQPQHF. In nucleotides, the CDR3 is TGTGCCAGCCTCATAGGGACTTATAGCAATCAGCCCCAGCATTTT. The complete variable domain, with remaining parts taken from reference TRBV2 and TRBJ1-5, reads EPEVTQTPSHQVTQMGQEVILRCVPISNHLYFYWYRQILGQKVEFLVSFYNNEISEKSEIFDDQFSVERPDGSNFTLKIRSTKLEDSAMYFCASLIGTYSNQPQHFGDGTRLSIL.